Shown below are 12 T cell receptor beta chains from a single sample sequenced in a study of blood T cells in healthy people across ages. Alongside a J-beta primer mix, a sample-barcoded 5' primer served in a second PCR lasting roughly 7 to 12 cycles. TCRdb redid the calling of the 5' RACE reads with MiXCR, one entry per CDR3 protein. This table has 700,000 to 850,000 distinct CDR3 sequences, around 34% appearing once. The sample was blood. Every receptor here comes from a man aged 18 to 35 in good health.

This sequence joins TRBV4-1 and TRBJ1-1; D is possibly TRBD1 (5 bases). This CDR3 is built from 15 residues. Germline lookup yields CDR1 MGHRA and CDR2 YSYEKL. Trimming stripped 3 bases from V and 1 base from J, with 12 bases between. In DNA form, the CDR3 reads TGCGCCAGCAGCCACCCCGCCAGGGAGAACACTGAAGCTTTCTTT. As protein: CASSHPARENTEAFF.

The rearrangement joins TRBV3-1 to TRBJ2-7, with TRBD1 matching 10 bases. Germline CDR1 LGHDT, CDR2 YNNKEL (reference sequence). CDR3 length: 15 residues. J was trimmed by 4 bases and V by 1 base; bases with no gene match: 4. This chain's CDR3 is CASSQGQGAKYEQYF. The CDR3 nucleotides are TGTGCCAGCAGCCAAGGACAGGGGGCAAAGTACGAGCAGTACTTC.

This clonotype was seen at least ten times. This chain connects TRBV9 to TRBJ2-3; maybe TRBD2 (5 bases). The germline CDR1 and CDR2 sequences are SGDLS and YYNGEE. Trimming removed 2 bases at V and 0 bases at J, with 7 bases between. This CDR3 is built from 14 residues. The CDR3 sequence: CASSVSGSTDTQYF. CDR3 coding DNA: TGTGCCAGCAGCGTCAGCGGAAGCACAGATACGCAGTATTTT.

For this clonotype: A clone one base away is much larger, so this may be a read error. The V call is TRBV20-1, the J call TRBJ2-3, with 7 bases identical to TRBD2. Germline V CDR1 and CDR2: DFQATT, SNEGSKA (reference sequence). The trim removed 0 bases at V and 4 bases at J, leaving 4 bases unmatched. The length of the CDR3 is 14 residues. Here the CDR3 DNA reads TGCAGTGCTAGAGATCGGGACTACTCAGATACGCAGTATTTT. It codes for CSARDRDYSDTQYF.

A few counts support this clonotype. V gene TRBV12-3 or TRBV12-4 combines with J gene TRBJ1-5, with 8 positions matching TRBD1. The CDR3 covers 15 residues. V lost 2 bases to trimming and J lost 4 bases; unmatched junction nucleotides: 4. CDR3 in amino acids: CASSLRQGANQPQHF. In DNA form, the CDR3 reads TGTGCCAGCAGTTTAAGGCAGGGGGCGAATCAGCCCCAGCATTTT.

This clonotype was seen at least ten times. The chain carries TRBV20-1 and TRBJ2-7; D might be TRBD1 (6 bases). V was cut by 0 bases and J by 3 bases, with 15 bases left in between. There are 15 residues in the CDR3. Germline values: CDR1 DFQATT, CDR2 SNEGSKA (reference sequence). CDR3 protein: CSARDPTGSIYEQYF. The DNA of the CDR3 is TGCAGTGCTAGAGATCCGACAGGAAGTATCTACGAGCAGTACTTC.

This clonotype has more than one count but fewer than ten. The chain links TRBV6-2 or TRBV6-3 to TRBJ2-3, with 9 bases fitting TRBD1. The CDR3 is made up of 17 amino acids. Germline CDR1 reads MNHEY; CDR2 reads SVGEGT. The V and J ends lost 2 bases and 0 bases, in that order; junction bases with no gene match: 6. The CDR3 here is CASSYADGTGSTDTQYF. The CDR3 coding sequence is TGTGCCAGCAGTTACGCGGACGGGACAGGGAGCACAGATACGCAGTATTTT.

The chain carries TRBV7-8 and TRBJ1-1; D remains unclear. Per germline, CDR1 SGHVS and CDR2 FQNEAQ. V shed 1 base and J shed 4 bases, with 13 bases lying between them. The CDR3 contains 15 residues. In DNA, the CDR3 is TGTGCCAGCAGCTTAGTTGAGGGTAGCGGCACTGAAGCTTTCTTT. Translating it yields CASSLVEGSGTEAFF.

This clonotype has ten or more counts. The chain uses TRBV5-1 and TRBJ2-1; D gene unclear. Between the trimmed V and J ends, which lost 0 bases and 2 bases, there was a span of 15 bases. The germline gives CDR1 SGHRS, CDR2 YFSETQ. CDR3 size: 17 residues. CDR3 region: CASSLVSGDPTYNEQFF. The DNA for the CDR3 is TGCGCCAGCAGCTTGGTCTCCGGTGATCCTACCTACAATGAGCAGTTCTTC.

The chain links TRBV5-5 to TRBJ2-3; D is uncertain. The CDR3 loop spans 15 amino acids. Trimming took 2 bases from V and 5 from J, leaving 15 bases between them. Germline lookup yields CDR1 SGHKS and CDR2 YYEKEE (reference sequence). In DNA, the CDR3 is TGTGCCAGCAGCTTTGGCCTTACCCCGGTAGATACGCAGTATTTT. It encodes CASSFGLTPVDTQYF. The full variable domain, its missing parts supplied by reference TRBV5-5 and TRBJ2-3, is DAGVTQSPTHLIKTRGQQVTLRCSPISGHKSVSWYQQVLGQGPQFIFQYYEKEERGRGNFPDRFSARQFPNYSSELNVNALLLGDSALYLCASSFGLTPVDTQYFGPGTRLTVL.

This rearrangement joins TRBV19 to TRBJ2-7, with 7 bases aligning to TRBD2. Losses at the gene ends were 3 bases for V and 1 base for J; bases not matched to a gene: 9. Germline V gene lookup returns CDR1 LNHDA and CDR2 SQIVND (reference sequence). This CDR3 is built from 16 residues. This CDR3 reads CASSIQVSGPSYEQYF. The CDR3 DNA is TGTGCCAGTAGTATCCAGGTTAGCGGGCCTTCCTACGAGCAGTACTTC.

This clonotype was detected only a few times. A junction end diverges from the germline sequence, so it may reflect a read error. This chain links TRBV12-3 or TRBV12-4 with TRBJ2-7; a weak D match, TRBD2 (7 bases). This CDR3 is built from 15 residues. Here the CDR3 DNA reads TGTGCCAGCATTTTAGTTCCGGGGGGCTACAATGAGCAGTACTTC. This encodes CASILVPGGYNEQYF.